This T cell receptor beta chain derives from a study of blood T cell repertoires in COVID-19 (TCRdb year 2020). Concerning the study at large: Samples from collaborators originated in the United States, Italy and Spain and spanned both the acute and convalescent phases of COVID-19. A de-identified subject ID, COVID-19 status, age in years and sex were almost always included in the sample metadata. Deeply sampled blood TCRbeta repertoires from subjects exposed to, actively infected with, or recovered from COVID-19 were included in the dataset. The repertoires were released in a freely available public database meant as a resource for research on the immune response to SARS-CoV-2. Samples came from the ongoing ImmuneRACE study (first 160 participants) plus 1,254 subjects from 6 global collaborators. The material from the prospective study consisted of cDNA or gDNA derived from T cells, B-cell-depleted T cells, or PBMCs. Where available, HLA class I and class II types were obtained from metadata supplied by the sample provider rather than from assay-based typing. Study-wide conclusions, independent of this receptor: Clinical and demographic metadata were provided uncurated, with the amount varying by source and participant.

Whole blood was collected in K2EDTA tubes by collaborating institutions according to the institutions' own protocols. For TCRbeta analysis, collaborator samples were shipped as frozen whole blood, as isolated PBMCs, or as DNA extracted from either sample type. A word on this clone: Its antigen target is currently unknown. Base qualities are missing; no much larger clone stands one base away.

TCRbeta CDR3 regions were amplified from genomic DNA by means of the immunoSEQ Assay, a bias-controlled multiplex PCR. The authors processed their data as follows. The number of nucleated cells in each sample was estimated from the amplification of reference gene primers within the assay. To quantify the absolute abundance of each unique TCRbeta CDR3 rearrangement, sequence reads were collapsed and filtered. For each sample, productive Simpson clonality was calculated as the square root of Simpson's diversity index across productive rearrangements. Entries here come from immuneACCESS through TCRdb and include only in-frame sequences with V and J called. Some clones fail to appear in such tables; in the studies checked, an unresolved V gene covers under half of the shortfall, and the cause of the remainder is unknown. V and J calls and clone size are given by that table; D and trimming were obtained from the DNA. The sample table records some 110,000 clones; approximately 80% of these occur just once. The ten largest clones represent roughly 4.3% of the sample.

V is cut back by 5 bases and J by 0 bases, with 7 bases in the junction unmatched. Taken from the germline V gene (reference sequence), the CDR1 and CDR2 loops are SGHNT and YYREEE. The CDR3 starts with the cysteine, ends with the phenylalanine, and has 16 residues. The retained sequence is limited to the CDR3, 48 bases, with the frame set at the first base. The rearrangement joined TRBV5-4 to TRBJ2-1; the central 8 bases match TRBD1. The origin of this receptor is a woman in her sixties or seventies with acute or convalescent COVID-19. The specimen sequenced was peripheral blood. The DNA reads as follows: TGTGCCAGCAGTCCGGGACAGGCGGTCTCCTACAATGAGCAGTTCTTC. This yields the protein CASSPGQAVSYNEQFF.